Below are 21 T cell receptor beta chains sequenced from a single sample in a study of blood T cells in healthy people across ages. For the second PCR, which ran for 7 to 11 cycles, a sample-barcoded 5' primer and a J-beta primer mix were used. Via MiXCR, TCRdb re-called the 5' RACE reads, giving one row per CDR3 protein. The sample lists some 800,000 distinct CDR3 sequences; around 25% were seen once. In addition, the sample was reused for a study of T cells of mothers and their children.

Sequenced material: blood. Receptor source: a boy younger than 18 in good health.

This clonotype turned up a few times. CDR3 loop: CASSFMGDNEQFF. The CDR3 nucleotides are TGCGCCAGCAGCTTTATGGGGGACAATGAGCAGTTCTTC. The gene calls are TRBV5-1 and TRBJ2-5; D might be TRBD1 or TRBD2, each matching 5 bases. The better agreement between TRBJ2-1 and the DNA end casts doubt on the J call. The CDR3 totals 13 residues. Germline V gene lookup returns CDR1 SGHRS and CDR2 YFSETQ.

In its sample, this clonotype was seen a few times. This chain joins TRBV20-1 and TRBJ2-7; TRBD2 aligns across 7 bases. The CDR3 runs 15 residues. Germline-derived CDR1 and CDR2 are DFQATT and SNEGSKA (reference sequence). V trimming: 5 bases; J trimming: 1 base; junction bases outside the gene matches: 11. The chain's CDR3 is CSAYSGAHLSYEQYF. The CDR3 coding sequence is TGCAGTGCTTACAGCGGGGCACACTTATCCTACGAGCAGTACTTC.

The chain uses TRBV19 and TRBJ2-6; 7 bases match TRBD1. The CDR3 length is 16 residues. CDR1 and CDR2 (germline): LNHDA, SQIVND (reference sequence). V lost 4 bases, J lost 4 bases, and 7 bases stayed unmatched. The DNA for the CDR3 is TGTGCCAGTAGTACACAGACAGGGTACGGGGCCAACGTCCTGACTTTC. Amino acids: CASSTQTGYGANVLTF.

This clonotype was seen more than once but under ten times. The rearrangement uses TRBV12-3 or TRBV12-4 and TRBJ2-1, with a possible D match to TRBD1 (6 bases). The CDR3 has 15 amino acids. V lost 4 bases and J lost 5, with 15 bases in between. The CDR3 bases are TGTGCCAGCAGTTCCTCAGGGGACCCGAACAATGAGCAGTTCTTC. Residues: CASSSSGDPNNEQFF.

V usage is TRBV7-2 and J usage is TRBJ1-4, with unresolved D. With 5 bases removed from V and 8 bases from J, the gap between germline ends came to 15 bases. CDR1 is SGHTA and CDR2 is FQGNSA in the germline V gene. The length of the CDR3 is 14 residues. The CDR3 DNA sequence: TGTGCCAGCAGCCTTCGGACGGGGAGCGAAAAACTGTTTTTT. Translating it yields CASSLRTGSEKLFF.

In this sample, this clonotype turned up a few times. This sequence joins TRBV20-1 and TRBJ2-7, with D perhaps matching TRBD1 or TRBD2 (5 bases each). The CDR3 loop spans 12 amino acids. The V end was cut by 3 bases, the J end by 2 bases, with 8 bases between. The germline V gene has CDR1 DFQATT and CDR2 SNEGSKA (reference sequence). In DNA form, the CDR3 reads TGCAGTGCTAGTGGGGGAACCTACGAGCAGTACTTC. The encoded protein is CSASGGTYEQYF.

Details on this clonotype: One end of the junction does not line up with germline, which may come from a read error. The chain recombines TRBV11-2 with TRBJ2-5, with unresolved D. From germline, CDR1 is SGHAT and CDR2 FQNNGV. This CDR3 is 11 amino acids long. DNA for the CDR3: TGTGCCAGCAGCCTAAAAGAGAACCAGTACTTC. Translation: CASSLKENQYF.

This clonotype was detected only a few times. The gene calls are TRBV6-5 and TRBJ2-4; no clear D gene. V lost 7 bases, J lost 0 bases, and 19 bases lay in between. The CDR3 is 17 amino acids. Per germline, CDR1 MNHEY and CDR2 SVGAGI. CDR3 residues: CASTHTGQLLAKNIQYF. In nucleotides, the CDR3 is TGTGCCAGCACCCATACCGGGCAACTTCTAGCCAAAAACATTCAGTACTTC.

The J gene is TRBJ1-4, the V gene TRBV6-1; D is possibly TRBD1 (5 bases). Germline assignment: CDR1 MNHNS and CDR2 SASEGT. This CDR3 contains 15 residues. Trimming removed 3 bases from V and 5 bases from J, with 13 bases in between. For the CDR3, the DNA is TGTGCCAGCAGTGAGGGCGGGACGGGGAATGAAAAACTGTTTTTT. Its translation is CASSEGGTGNEKLFF.

V is TRBV29-1 and J is TRBJ2-1; tentatively, D is TRBD2 (6 bases). The CDR3 totals 15 residues. Germline V gene data show CDR1 as SQVTM and CDR2 as ANQGSEA. Trimming pared 3 bases from V and 3 bases from J, leaving 15 bases between. CDR3 region: CSVDGGALLYNEQFF. The CDR3 DNA sequence: TGCAGCGTTGATGGCGGGGCTCTTCTCTACAATGAGCAGTTCTTC.

This rearrangement joins TRBV28 to TRBJ2-5, with TRBD1 identical over 11 bases. Germline V gives CDR1 MDHEN, CDR2 SYDVKM. V lost 1 base to trimming and J lost 5 bases; unmatched junction nucleotides: 12. This CDR3 spans 18 amino acids. CDR3 bases: TGTGCCAGCAGTTTATTTTCACCCGGACAGGGGGCGGCGGAGACCCAGTACTTC. This gives the protein CASSLFSPGQGAAETQYF.

This clonotype was observed a few times. The genes are TRBV12-3 or TRBV12-4 and TRBJ2-7; D might be TRBD1 (6 bases). V lost 5 bases and J lost 2, with 13 bases in between. The CDR3 has 14 residues. The CDR3 reads CASSQQGPPYEQYF. The CDR3 DNA reads TGTGCCAGCAGTCAACAGGGACCGCCCTACGAGCAGTACTTC.

This clonotype was observed a handful of times. The chain couples TRBV7-2 to TRBJ1-1; D is possibly TRBD1 (6 bases). CDR1 and CDR2 (germline): SGHTA, FQGNSA. V lost 5 bases and J lost 1, with 17 bases in between. The CDR3 is 16 amino acids. In DNA, the CDR3 is TGTGCCAGCAGCCAGGCGGGGGGCCCTAAGAACACTGAAGCTTTCTTT. It yields the protein CASSQAGGPKNTEAFF.

This clonotype showed up just a few times. V is TRBV19 and J is TRBJ1-1, with 8 bases lining up with TRBD1. Germline-derived CDR1 and CDR2 are LNHDA and SQIVND (reference sequence). Trimming took 7 bases from V and 4 from J; bases not matched to a gene: 5. This CDR3 comprises 13 residues. This CDR3 is CASNPDRGTEAFF. CDR3 DNA sequence: TGTGCCAGTAATCCTGACAGGGGCACTGAAGCTTTCTTT. Full variable domain (missing parts from reference TRBV19 and TRBJ1-1): DGGITQSPKYLFRKEGQNVTLSCEQNLNHDAMYWYRQDPGQGLRLIYYSQIVNDFQKGDIAEGYSVSREKKESFPLTVTSAQKNPTAFYLCASNPDRGTEAFFGQGTRLTVV.

This clonotype was observed a handful of times. The chain uses TRBV12-3 or TRBV12-4 and TRBJ2-1, with D unclear. Trimming left V 3 bases short and J 6 bases short, with 12 bases between. The length of the CDR3 is 14 residues. In nucleotides, the CDR3 is TGTGCCAGCAGTTTTTCCCACGGGTTCAATGAGCAGTTCTTC. Translation: CASSFSHGFNEQFF.

The chain has TRBV29-1 and TRBJ2-5; D call uncertain. The CDR3 sequence is 14 residues long. Looked up from germline, CDR1 is SQVTM and CDR2 is ANQGSEA. Trimming removed 0 bases at V and 0 bases at J, with 8 bases between. CDR3 DNA sequence: TGCAGCGTTGAAGAGGTCGGAAACCAAGAGACCCAGTACTTC. Protein: CSVEEVGNQETQYF.

This clonotype showed up just a few times. The chain combines TRBV11-2 with TRBJ2-5, with 7 positions matching TRBD2. The junction had 4 bases not matched to a gene; V was cut back by 5 bases and J by 7 bases. The CDR3 totals 12 residues. The germline V gene encodes CDR1 SGHAT and CDR2 FQNNGV. CDR3 loop: CASSPWEGTQYF. CDR3 DNA: TGTGCCAGCAGCCCATGGGAGGGGACCCAGTACTTC.

This clonotype was observed a few times. This rearrangement joins TRBV29-1 to TRBJ2-2, with 7 bases fitting TRBD2. The V gene end was trimmed by 4 bases and the J gene end by 4 bases; junction bases not matched to a gene: 0. Germline V lookup: CDR1 SQVTM, CDR2 ANQGSEA. This CDR3 region has 12 residues. CDR3 bases: TGCAGCGTTGCGGGGGGCACCGGGGAGCTGTTTTTT. This translates into CSVAGGTGELFF.

The chain employs TRBV6-2 or TRBV6-3 and TRBJ2-5; unclear D gene. The germline V and J ends were trimmed by 5 bases and 3 bases, with 16 bases remaining between them. CDR3 size: 15 residues. The V gene's germline CDR1 is MNHEY and CDR2 SVGEGT. CDR3 in amino acids: CASSPAIKPKETQYF. In DNA form, the CDR3 reads TGTGCCAGCAGTCCCGCGATTAAGCCCAAAGAGACCCAGTACTTC.

This clonotype was found a few times. The chain is built from TRBV28 and TRBJ2-5; 10 bases are a match to TRBD1. CDR1 and CDR2 (germline): MDHEN, SYDVKM. The CDR3 loop spans 17 amino acids. Losses at the gene ends were 2 bases for V and 2 bases for J; bases not matched to a gene: 8. The CDR3 spells CASSLGQGVVYQETQYF. For the CDR3, the DNA is TGTGCCAGCAGTTTAGGACAGGGGGTCGTGTATCAAGAGACCCAGTACTTC.

The chain uses TRBV11-2 and TRBJ2-5; D is unclear. Deletions cut 1 base from V and 2 bases from J, with 20 bases between. The CDR3 covers 18 residues. Germline loops: CDR1 SGHAT, CDR2 FQNNGV. This CDR3 reads CASSLVLWSDTEQETQYF. The CDR3 DNA follows: TGTGCCAGCAGCTTAGTGTTATGGTCCGACACCGAACAAGAGACCCAGTACTTC. Combining the CDR3 with reference TRBV11-2 and TRBJ2-5 gives the whole variable domain EAGVAQSPRYKIIEKRQSVAFWCNPISGHATLYWYQQILGQGPKLLIQFQNNGVVDDSQLPKDRFSAERLKGVDSTLKIQPAKLEDSAVYLCASSLVLWSDTEQETQYFGPGTRLLVL.